This TCR beta chain comes out of a study of T cell responses to AZD1222 COVID-19 vaccine. Study conclusions and caveats: Most donors were white British and more were female, and clonal diversity was possibly underestimated.

Sequenced by immunoSEQ multiplex PCR; TCRdb stores in-frame clones only, minus some. This sample carries about 120,000 clones, approximately 90% of them seen once, and the ten largest clones take around 10%. A note on this clone: Antigen unknown.

Sequenced material: peripheral blood, taken on day 0 of MenACWY control vaccination. The TCR originated in an adult in good health.

This CDR3 reads CASSLDPSGYNEQFF. The CDR3 DNA follows: TGCGCCAGCAGCTTGGACCCTAGCGGGTACAATGAGCAGTTCTTC. The chain carries TRBV5-1 and TRBJ2-1; 8 nucleotides line up with TRBD2. V was clipped by 0 bases and J by 4 bases; unmatched bases: 3. From germline, CDR1 is SGHRS and CDR2 YFSETQ. This CDR3 has 15 amino acids.